This TCR beta chain derives from a study of tumor-infiltrating lymphocytes in primary liver carcinoma. Study background: The patients had histopathologically diagnosed primary liver carcinoma, and their disease was treated by surgical resection. Samples had roughly 3.65 to 8 million productive TCRbeta reads, comparable between tissue types.

Extraction also yielded germline DNA, while blood RNA was obtained from unsorted whole blood. Germline lookup yields CDR1 SGHAT and CDR2 FQDESV (reference sequence). V was pared by 4 bases and J by 8 bases, with 23 bases between. The CDR3 has 16 residues. The researchers produced TCR beta cDNA from approximately 540 ng total RNA with a constant-region primer. Sequencing libraries for TCR beta derived from three nested multiplex PCR rounds that used slightly modified ARM-PCR. The first two PCR rounds used TRBV1-TRBV30 primers with a Cbeta primer, approximately 9 cycles each. One entry per CDR3 protein results from TCRdb running MiXCR on the multiplex PCR reads. This table holds about 310,000 distinct CDR3 sequences, 45% to 70% found once.

The chain uses TRBV11-1 and TRBJ2-5, with D maybe TRBD1 (5 bases). This clonotype was sampled from a woman in her 30s with primary liver carcinoma and hepatitis B virus infection. Sequenced input: peripheral blood. In DNA, the CDR3 is TGTGCCAGCAGCTCATCCACAGCAGGGATAGGGGATACCCAGTACTTC. It translates to CASSSSTAGIGDTQYF.